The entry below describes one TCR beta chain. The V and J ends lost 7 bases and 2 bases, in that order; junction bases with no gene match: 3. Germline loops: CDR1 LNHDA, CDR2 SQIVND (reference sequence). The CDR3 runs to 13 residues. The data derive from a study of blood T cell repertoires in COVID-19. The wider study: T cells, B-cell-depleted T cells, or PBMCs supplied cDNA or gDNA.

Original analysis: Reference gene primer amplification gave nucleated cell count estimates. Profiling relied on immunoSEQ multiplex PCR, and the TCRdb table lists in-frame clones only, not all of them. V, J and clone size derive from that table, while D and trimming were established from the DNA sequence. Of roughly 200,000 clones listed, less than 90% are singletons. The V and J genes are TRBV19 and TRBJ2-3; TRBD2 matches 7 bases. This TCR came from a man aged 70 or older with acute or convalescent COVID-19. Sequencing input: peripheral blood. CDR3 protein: CASNKRDTDTQYF. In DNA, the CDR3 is TGTGCCAGTAATAAGCGGGACACAGATACGCAGTATTTT.